The clone carrying this T cell receptor beta chain was detected only once. What it binds is unknown. Produced via immunoSEQ multiplex PCR; TCRdb's table is partial and in-frame only. The sample has 55,000 to 60,000 clones; more than 85% are singletons. This sample stems from a study of PD-1 blockade in classical Hodgkin lymphoma. Each patient's relapse followed autologous stem cell transplantation, and brentuximab vedotin exposure varied. Germline V lookup: CDR1 MNHEY, CDR2 SMNVEV (reference sequence). J lost 3 bases, V lost 5 bases, and 13 bases had no gene match. The CDR3 length is 17 residues. Whole-study results and caveats: It was among complete responders that baseline diversity resembled that of newly diagnosed patients. CD4+ but not CD8+ TCR diversity rose significantly by C4D1. Relapsed/refractory patients reportedly had the lowest baseline TCR diversity, below newly diagnosed patients, who were below healthy donors.

The sequence was collected from a human donor with classical Hodgkin lymphoma. Sequencing was performed on peripheral blood mononuclear cells (PBMCs), taken before the second cycle of nivolumab. This chain uses TRBV27 with TRBJ1-2; TRBD1 agrees at 9 bases. The CDR3 region is CASSPTGGGFYYYGYTF. The CDR3 DNA sequence: TGTGCCAGCAGTCCCACAGGGGGCGGATTTTACTACTATGGCTACACCTTC.